This TCR beta chain was observed in a study of T cell repertoires in cytomegalovirus infection. For the study at large: Matching HLA type and CMV infection were both indicated by public TCR beta signatures. Findings of the study overall: The study identified carriers of CMV plus the relevant HLA from cumulative public TCR beta family frequency. HLA-C-restricted, CMV-specific TCR beta clonotypes were dominant ex vivo.

MiXCR, run by TCRdb on the reads, gives a single entry per CDR3 protein. Among around 450,000 distinct CDR3 sequences listed, 31% were seen once. CDR1 is SGHTA and CDR2 is FQGNSA in the germline V gene. The CDR3 extends over 13 amino acids. Trimming left V 5 bases short and J 7 bases short, with 12 bases between. Notes on this clonotype: Its antigen is still unknown.

The receptor comes from a human donor in good health (CMV status not recorded). Some clones in this sample may be carry-over from other donors' samples. The rearrangement joins TRBV7-2 to TRBJ1-5, with D unresolved. The sequenced sample was PBMCs. The CDR3 bases are TGTGCCAGCAGCGCTGACCCGGGACAGCCCCAGCATTTT. Residues: CASSADPGQPQHF.